This T cell receptor beta chain comes out of a study of control samples from healthy donors and cancer patients. This CDR3 is 13 amino acids long. V was pared by 4 bases and J by 6 bases, with 10 bases between. In germline, CDR1 is SEHNR, CDR2 FQNEAQ (reference sequence). Assay used: immunoSEQ multiplex PCR; TCRdb lists only in-frame clones, some missing. The repertoire consists of 190,000 or so clones, with 80% to 95% occurring once and the leading ten covering roughly 1.5%. The specimen sequenced was blood. The J gene is TRBJ1-5, the V gene TRBV7-9; D is ambiguous. This TCR derives from a man aged 18 to 35 in good health. The DNA for the CDR3 is TGTGCCAGCAGCTCCCGGGCTTTTCAGCCCCAGCATTTT. It yields the protein CASSSRAFQPQHF.